This T cell receptor beta chain was found in a study of beta chain features in type 1 diabetes. cDNA synthesis used the whole RNA isolate, giving expressed TCRB sequences. Assay: immunoSEQ multiplex PCR; the TCRdb copy retains only in-frame clones and omits some. The table lists 900,000 or so clones, about 17% of them singletons. Germline CDR1 MGHDK, CDR2 SYGVNS. V dropped 4 bases and J dropped 0 bases, with 13 bases sitting between them. The CDR3 sequence is 15 residues long. This chain links TRBV25-1 with TRBJ2-7, with D perhaps assigned TRBD1 or TRBD2 (5 bases each). The sample comprised naive CD4+ T cells from blood. The clonotype comes from a woman aged 18 to 35 in good health. DNA of the CDR3: TGTGCCAGCAGTGGGAACCTCGGGACCTCCTACGAGCAGTACTTC. Translation gives CASSGNLGTSYEQYF.